The present TCR beta chain was sequenced within a study of T cells in Graves' hyperthyroidism and ophthalmopathy. This clonotype was observed at least ten times. Its antigen is currently unknown. With a duration under 2 months, the hyperthyroidism was newly diagnosed in patients aged 18 to 65. J lost 0 bases, V lost 5 bases, and 7 bases had no gene match. The CDR3 is made up of 17 amino acids. Germline V lookup: CDR1 DFQATT, CDR2 SNEGSKA (reference sequence). Authors of the study amplified TCR beta CDR3 regions from RNA transcripts. A first-round RT-PCR of the TCR CDR3 used the HTBI primer set. TCRdb re-derived calls from the multiplex PCR reads in MiXCR, one entry per CDR3 protein. The sample has approximately 370,000 distinct CDR3 sequences; around 14% are singletons. Whole-study findings and limits: Ophthalmopathy and stable hyperthyroidism were told apart by a 13 V-J model.

This clonotype was sampled from a woman younger than 45 with Graves' hyperthyroidism. The specimen sequenced was blood. The chain recombines TRBV20-1 with TRBJ2-1; TRBD2 matches 13 bases. CDR3 sequence reads: CSAYHGTSGISYNEQFF. The DNA for the CDR3 is TGCAGTGCTTATCACGGGACTAGCGGGATCTCCTACAATGAGCAGTTCTTC.